These T cell receptor beta chains were read from a single sample in a study of regulatory T cells in long-lasting Graves disease. TCRdb re-analysed the multiplex PCR reads in MiXCR, keeping a single row per CDR3 protein. The table records hundreds of thousands of distinct CDR3 sequences, about 15% of them present only once. The data also belong to a second study, concerning T cells in Graves' hyperthyroidism and ophthalmopathy.

The sample in question was peripheral blood mononuclear cells (PBMCs), obtained at new diagnosis, from a patient treated with antithyroid drugs. The receptors were gathered from a woman aged 40 to 49 with Graves disease. Each CDR3 is given with its conserved first and last residue. D genes are given only for firm matches. Size tells how often a clone was seen (once, few, many) or the class of an expanded clone, and some rows leave it out.

clone_size	d_call	v_call	j_call	cdr3_nt	cdr3_aa
many	.	TRBV6-1	TRBJ1-6	TGTGCCAGCATCTTACAGGGTTTGGAATCACCCCTCCACTTT	CASILQGLESPLHF
.	TRBD1	TRBV19	TRBJ2-2	TGTGCCAGTAGTATGGGCAGGGGGCGAATCACCGGGGAGCTGTTTTTT	CASSMGRGRITGELFF
few	TRBD2	TRBV5-1	TRBJ2-1	TGCGCCAGCAGCTCGACTAGCGGGAGCACTGGAGAGCAGTTCTTC	CASSSTSGSTGEQFF
.	.	TRBV20-1	TRBJ2-3	TGCAGTGCTCTAGAGGAGGGGGGTGGAGATACGCAGTATTTT	CSALEEGGGDTQYF
many	.	TRBV19	TRBJ1-1	TGTGCCAGTAGTATAGGCCAGGGACTGAACACTGAAGCTTTCTTT	CASSIGQGLNTEAFF
.	.	TRBV9	TRBJ2-1	TGTGCCAGCAGCGCACAACCGGGATCCTCCTACAATGAGCAGTTCTTC	CASSAQPGSSYNEQFF
few	TRBD2	TRBV4-1	TRBJ2-7	TGCGCCAGCAGCCCCCCCTCGGGCGGGAGGGCCTACGAGCAGTACTTC	CASSPPSGGRAYEQYF
few	.	TRBV28	TRBJ1-6	TGTGCCAGCAGTTTCGGTTGGGGGAATTCACCCCTCCACTTT	CASSFGWGNSPLHF
many	.	TRBV12-3/TRBV12-4	TRBJ2-2	TGTGCCAGCAGTTTAGCGCTCCAGGGCACCGGGGAGCTGTTTTTT	CASSLALQGTGELFF
.	TRBD2	TRBV7-2	TRBJ2-5	TGTGCCAGCAGCTTAGGGACTAGCGTCCAAGAGACCCAGTACTTC	CASSLGTSVQETQYF
many	TRBD1	TRBV6-5	TRBJ2-7	TGTGCCAGCAGTTATGGGGGACAGCCCTCCTACGAGCAGTACTTC	CASSYGGQPSYEQYF
many	.	TRBV20-1	TRBJ2-3	TGCAGTGCTAGAGATTTAGGGTACACAGATACGCAGTATTTT	CSARDLGYTDTQYF
few	TRBD2	TRBV6-1	TRBJ2-5	TGTGCCAGCCGCCTGGGACTAGCGGGAGTCCAAGAGACCCAGTACTTC	CASRLGLAGVQETQYF
few	.	TRBV6-1	TRBJ2-3	TGTGCCAGCAGTCCAAGAACAAACTTTGGAGATACGCAGTATTTT	CASSPRTNFGDTQYF
many	.	TRBV2	TRBJ1-2	TGTGCCAGCGTCGCGGACGGAGCTAACTATGGCTACACCTTC	CASVADGANYGYTF
many	.	TRBV19	TRBJ1-2	TGTGCCAGTAGAAGTGCAGGGTACAACTATGGCTACACCTTC	CASRSAGYNYGYTF
.	.	TRBV5-1	TRBJ2-7	TGCGCCAGTTCCGGGATGGGCTCCTACGAGCAGTACTTC	CASSGMGSYEQYF
few	TRBD2	TRBV2	TRBJ2-5	TGTGCCAGCAGTGGAGGACTCGGGACTAGCTTACAAGAGACCCAGTACTTC	CASSGGLGTSLQETQYF
.	TRBD1	TRBV20-1	TRBJ1-6	TGCAGTGCTAGGACAGGGCAAGGGCTTCGGTCACCCCTCCACTTT	CSARTGQGLRSPLHF
many	.	TRBV4-3	TRBJ2-5	TGCGCCAGCAGCCAAGATCGGAGGACGGACCAGTACTTC	CASSQDRRTDQYF
.	.	TRBV18	TRBJ2-1	TGTGCCAGCTCACCACTCGGCGGGTCGGACCATGAGCAGTTCTTC	CASSPLGGSDHEQFF
many	TRBD2	TRBV27	TRBJ2-5	TGTGCCAGCAGTTCCGGGGGGACGGAAGAGACCCAGTACTTC	CASSSGGTEETQYF
many	.	TRBV12-3/TRBV12-4	TRBJ2-1	TGTGCCAGCAGTTCCGGAAGGGGCCCAGGAGGCAATGAGCAGTTCTTC	CASSSGRGPGGNEQFF
many	TRBD2	TRBV24-1	TRBJ2-5	TGTGCCACCAGCAATCCGGGACTAGCGGGTATCCAAGAGACCCAGTACTTC	CATSNPGLAGIQETQYF
.	.	TRBV27	TRBJ2-7	TGTGCCAGCAGTCGGGGTCGTGGGGACTACGAGCAGTACTTC	CASSRGRGDYEQYF
.	TRBD1	TRBV7-6	TRBJ2-6	TGTGCCAGCAGCTTAGGGGACAACAGGGGCTCTGGGGCCAACGTCCTGACTTTC	CASSLGDNRGSGANVLTF